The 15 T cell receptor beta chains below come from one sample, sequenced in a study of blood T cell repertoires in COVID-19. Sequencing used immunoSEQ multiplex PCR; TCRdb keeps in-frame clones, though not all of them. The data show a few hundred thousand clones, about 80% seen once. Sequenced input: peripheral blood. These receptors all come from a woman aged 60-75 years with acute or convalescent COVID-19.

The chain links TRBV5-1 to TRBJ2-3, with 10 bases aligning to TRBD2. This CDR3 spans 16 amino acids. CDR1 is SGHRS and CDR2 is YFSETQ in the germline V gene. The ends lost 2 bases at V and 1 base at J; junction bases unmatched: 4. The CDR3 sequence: CASSLERGGRTDTQYF. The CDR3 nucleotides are TGCGCCAGCAGCTTAGAGCGGGGGGGCCGCACAGATACGCAGTATTTT.

The chain's CDR3 is CASSYRGFSEAFF. The CDR3 DNA reads as TGTGCCAGCAGCTACAGGGGGTTCTCTGAAGCTTTCTTT. V gene TRBV2 combines with J gene TRBJ1-1, with 8 bases that match TRBD1. Germline V gene data show CDR1 as SNHLY and CDR2 as FYNNEI. The CDR3 sequence is 13 residues long. V gave up 6 bases and J gave up 6 bases; unmatched junction bases: 6.

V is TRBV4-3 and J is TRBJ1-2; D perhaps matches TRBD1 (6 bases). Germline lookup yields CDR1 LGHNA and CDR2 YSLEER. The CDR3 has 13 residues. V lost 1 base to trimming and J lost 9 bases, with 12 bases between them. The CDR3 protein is CASSQGRGGRYTF. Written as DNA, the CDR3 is TGCGCCAGCAGCCAAGGCAGGGGCGGTCGCTACACCTTC.

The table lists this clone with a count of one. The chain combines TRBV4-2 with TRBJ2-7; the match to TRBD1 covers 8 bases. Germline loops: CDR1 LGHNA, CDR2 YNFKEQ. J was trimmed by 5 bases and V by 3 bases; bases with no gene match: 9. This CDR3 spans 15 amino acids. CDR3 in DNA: TGTGCCAGCAGCCACCCCCGACAGGGGTATAACGAGCAGTACTTC. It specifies CASSHPRQGYNEQYF.

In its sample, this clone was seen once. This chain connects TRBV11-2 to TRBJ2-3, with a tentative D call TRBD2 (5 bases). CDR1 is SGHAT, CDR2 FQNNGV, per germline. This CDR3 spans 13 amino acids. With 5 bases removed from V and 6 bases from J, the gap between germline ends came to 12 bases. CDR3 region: CASSAPRADTQYF. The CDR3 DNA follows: TGTGCCAGCAGCGCCCCGCGGGCGGATACGCAGTATTTT. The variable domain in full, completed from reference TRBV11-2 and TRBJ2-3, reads EAGVAQSPRYKIIEKRQSVAFWCNPISGHATLYWYQQILGQGPKLLIQFQNNGVVDDSQLPKDRFSAERLKGVDSTLKIQPAKLEDSAVYLCASSAPRADTQYFGPGTRLTVL.

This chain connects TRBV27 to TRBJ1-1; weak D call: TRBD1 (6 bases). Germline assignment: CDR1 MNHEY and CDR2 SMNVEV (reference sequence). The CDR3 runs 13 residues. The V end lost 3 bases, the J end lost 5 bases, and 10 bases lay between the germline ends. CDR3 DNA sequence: TGTGCCAGCAGTTTTTACAGGGATACTGAAGCTTTCTTT. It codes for CASSFYRDTEAFF.

DNA of the CDR3: TGTGCCAGCAGTTTCAGGGAAGAACTGTTTTTT. Its translation: CASSFREELFF. This rearrangement joins TRBV12-3 or TRBV12-4 to TRBJ1-4, with D possibly matching TRBD1 (5 bases). Trimming took off 3 bases at V and 12 bases at J, with 8 bases between the two ends. The CDR3 spans 11 residues.

CDR3 protein: CARMRGATDTQYF. In nucleotides, the CDR3 is TGTGCCAGAATGCGGGGGGCGACAGATACGCAGTATTTT. This chain uses TRBV5-6 with TRBJ2-3; 8 bases fit TRBD2. The V gene end was trimmed by 8 bases and the J gene end by 3 bases; junction bases not matched to a gene: 5. Germline-derived CDR1 and CDR2 are SGHDT and YYEEEE. This CDR3 is 13 amino acids long.

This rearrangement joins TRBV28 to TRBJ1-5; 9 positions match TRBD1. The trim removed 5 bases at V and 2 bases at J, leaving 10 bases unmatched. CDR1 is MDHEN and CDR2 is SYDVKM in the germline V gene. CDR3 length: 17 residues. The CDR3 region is CASSLVNRGLGNQPQHF. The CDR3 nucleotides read TGTGCCAGCAGTCTAGTTAACAGGGGGCTCGGCAATCAGCCCCAGCATTTT.

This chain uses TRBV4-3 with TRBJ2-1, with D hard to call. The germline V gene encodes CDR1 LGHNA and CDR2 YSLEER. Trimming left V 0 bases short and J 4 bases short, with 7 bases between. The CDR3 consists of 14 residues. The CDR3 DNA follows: TGCGCCAGCAGCCAAGATAGCATTTACAATGAGCAGTTCTTC. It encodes CASSQDSIYNEQFF.

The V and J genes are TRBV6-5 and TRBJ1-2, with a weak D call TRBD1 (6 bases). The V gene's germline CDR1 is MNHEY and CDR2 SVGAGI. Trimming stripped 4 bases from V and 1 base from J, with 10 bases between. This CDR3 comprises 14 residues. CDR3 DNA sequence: TGTGCCAGCAGTTCAGGGGCGCTTAACTATGGCTACACCTTC. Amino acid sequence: CASSSGALNYGYTF.

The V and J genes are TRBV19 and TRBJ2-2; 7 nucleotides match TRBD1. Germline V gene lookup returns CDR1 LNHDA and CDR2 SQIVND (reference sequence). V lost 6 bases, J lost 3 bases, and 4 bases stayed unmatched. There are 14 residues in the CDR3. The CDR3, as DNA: TGTGCCAGTAGGCGACAGGGCGACACCGGGGAGCTGTTTTTT. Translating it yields CASRRQGDTGELFF. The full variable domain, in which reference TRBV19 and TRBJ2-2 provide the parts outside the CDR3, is DGGITQSPKYLFRKEGQNVTLSCEQNLNHDAMYWYRQDPGQGLRLIYYSQIVNDFQKGDIAEGYSVSREKKESFPLTVTSAQKNPTAFYLCASRRQGDTGELFFGEGSRLTVL.

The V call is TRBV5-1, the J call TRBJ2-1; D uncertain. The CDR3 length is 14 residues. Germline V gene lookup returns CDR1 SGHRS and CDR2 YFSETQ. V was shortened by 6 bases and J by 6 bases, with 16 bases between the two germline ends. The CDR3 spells CASIIPMSFNEQFF. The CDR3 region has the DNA TGCGCCAGCATCATCCCAATGAGTTTCAATGAGCAGTTCTTC.

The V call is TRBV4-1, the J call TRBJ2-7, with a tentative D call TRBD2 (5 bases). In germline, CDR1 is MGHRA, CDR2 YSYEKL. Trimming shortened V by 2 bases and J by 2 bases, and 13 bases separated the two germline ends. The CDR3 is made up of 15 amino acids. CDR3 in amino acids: CASSQTTGKPYEQYF. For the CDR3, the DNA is TGCGCCAGCAGCCAAACGACCGGGAAACCCTACGAGCAGTACTTC.

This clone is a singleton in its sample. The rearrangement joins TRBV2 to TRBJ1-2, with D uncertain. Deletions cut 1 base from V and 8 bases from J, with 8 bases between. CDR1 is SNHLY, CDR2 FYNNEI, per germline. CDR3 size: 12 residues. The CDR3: CASSEGQNGYTF. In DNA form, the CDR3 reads TGTGCCAGCAGTGAAGGGCAGAACGGCTACACCTTC.